This passage covers 26 T cell receptor beta chains from one sample sequenced in a study of cytomegalovirus exposure and HLA in healthy donors. The PCR ran on 60 Vbeta and 13 Jbeta primers. Profiling relied on immunoSEQ multiplex PCR, and the TCRdb table lists in-frame clones only, not all of them. The sample comprises 86,000 or so clones, 75% to 85% of which are singletons, and 14% to 15% rests with the top ten. The sample taken for sequencing was PBMCs. These receptors were obtained from a woman in her thirties or forties in good health and CMV-seropositive.

V and J are TRBV25-1 and TRBJ1-1; D gene uncertain. The V and J ends lost 4 bases and 2 bases respectively, with 8 bases between them. This CDR3 spans 13 amino acids. Germline CDR1 MGHDK, CDR2 SYGVNS. The CDR3: CASSVGANTEAFF. CDR3 DNA: TGTGCCAGCAGTGTCGGAGCTAACACTGAAGCTTTCTTT. The variable domain in full, with the rest retrieved from reference TRBV25-1 and TRBJ1-1, is EADIYQTPRYLVIGTGKKITLECSQTMGHDKMYWYQQDPGMELHLIHYSYGVNSTEKGDLSSESTVSRIRTEHFPLTLESARPSHTSQYLCASSVGANTEAFFGQGTRLTVV.

The rearrangement uses TRBV7-6 and TRBJ2-1; 8 bases align to TRBD2. Trimming at V came to 4 bases and at J to 4 bases, leaving 12 bases not matched to a gene. CDR1 SGHVS and CDR2 FNYEAQ come from the germline V gene. The CDR3 extends over 17 amino acids. The DNA for the CDR3 is TGTGCCAGCAGCTCATTCCCATTCGGGGGGGAATACAATGAGCAGTTCTTC. The encoded protein is CASSSFPFGGEYNEQFF.

The chain joins TRBV12-1 to TRBJ2-3; whether TRBD1, the table's D call, matches the DNA was not checked. TRBV12-1 corresponds to a pseudogene. The CDR3 has 16 residues. CDR3 sequence reads: CASSSRQGGSTDTQYF. The DNA for the CDR3 is TGTGCCAGCAGCTCCAGACAGGGAGGTAGCACAGATACGCAGTATTTT.

This sequence joins TRBV2 and TRBJ2-7; weak D call: TRBD2 (6 bases). This CDR3 contains 17 residues. In germline, CDR1 is SNHLY, CDR2 FYNNEI. Trimming cost V 3 bases and J 1 base, with 19 bases left between them. CDR3 DNA: TGTGCCAGCAGTGACTTGTTTCGGGAGCAGTTATCCTACGAGCAGTACTTC. Translating gives CASSDLFREQLSYEQYF.

The rearrangement uses TRBV5-4 and TRBJ2-7; 9 nucleotides agree with TRBD2. This CDR3 is 15 amino acids long. Germline V gene sequence: CDR1 SGHNT, CDR2 YYREEE (reference sequence). The junction had 4 bases not matched to a gene; V was cut back by 0 bases and J by 3 bases. CDR3 in DNA: TGTGCCAGCAGCTTGGGCCAGCGGGGGGACTACGAGCAGTACTTC. Protein sequence: CASSLGQRGDYEQYF.

The J gene is TRBJ2-7, the V gene TRBV10-3, with 11 bases aligning to TRBD2. This CDR3 contains 17 residues. In germline, CDR1 is ENHRY, CDR2 SYGVKD. Trimming at V came to 3 bases and at J to 4 bases, leaving 11 bases not matched to a gene. CDR3 sequence (DNA): TGTGCCATCAGTGACCGCCCAAGACTAGCGGGGAGTTACGAGCAGTACTTC. Amino acids: CAISDRPRLAGSYEQYF.

The V and J genes are TRBV5-1 and TRBJ2-3; the match to TRBD2 covers 14 bases. The V gene's germline CDR1 is SGHRS and CDR2 YFSETQ. The ends lost 2 bases at V and 2 bases at J; junction bases unmatched: 7. This CDR3 spans 18 amino acids. This CDR3 reads CASSFRTSGGSSTDTQYF. The CDR3 nucleotides are TGCGCCAGCAGCTTCCGGACTAGCGGGGGGAGCTCCACAGATACGCAGTATTTT.

The chain recombines TRBV27 with TRBJ1-1; D ambiguous. V was shortened by 6 bases and J by 11 bases, with 22 bases between the two germline ends. Germline V gene sequence: CDR1 MNHEY, CDR2 SMNVEV (reference sequence). The CDR3 is 14 amino acids. The CDR3 is CASSPNIEGFGAFF. The CDR3 DNA reads TGTGCCAGCAGCCCCAATATTGAGGGTTTTGGCGCTTTCTTT.

The V call is TRBV6-6, the J call TRBJ1-5; tentatively, D is TRBD1 (6 bases). This CDR3 region has 13 residues. The germline V gene encodes CDR1 MNHNY and CDR2 SVGAGI (reference sequence). Trimming left V 5 bases short and J 7 bases short, with 12 bases between. In nucleotides, the CDR3 is TGTGCCAGCAGTCAACAGGGTTACCAGCCCCAGCATTTT. This encodes CASSQQGYQPQHF.

This chain connects TRBV9 to TRBJ1-5; TRBD1 agrees at 11 bases. Germline CDR1 is SGDLS and CDR2 is YYNGEE. CDR3 length: 15 residues. Losses at the gene ends were 3 bases for V and 6 bases for J; bases not matched to a gene: 5. CDR3 sequence (DNA): TGTGCCAGCAGCGAGGGGACAGGGGGTGGTCAGCCCCAGCATTTT. Protein sequence: CASSEGTGGGQPQHF.

This chain uses TRBV5-6 with TRBJ1-5; TRBD1 matches at 7 bases. Germline CDR1 is SGHDT and CDR2 is YYEEEE. The CDR3 is 15 amino acids. V was pared by 3 bases and J by 6 bases, with 9 bases of the junction left unmatched. CDR3: CASSSKTGNGQPQHF. CDR3 coding DNA: TGTGCCAGCAGCTCCAAGACAGGGAACGGTCAGCCCCAGCATTTT.

This chain connects TRBV15 to TRBJ2-3, with 9 bases aligning to TRBD2. This CDR3 contains 13 residues. In germline, CDR1 is LNHNV, CDR2 YYDKDF (reference sequence). The V gene end was trimmed by 9 bases and the J gene end by 4 bases; junction bases not matched to a gene: 5. The CDR3 loop reads CATRAGGADTQYF. CDR3 in DNA: TGTGCCACTCGGGCGGGAGGGGCAGATACGCAGTATTTT.

The chain combines TRBV4-1 with TRBJ1-1; maybe TRBD1 (5 bases). Trimming stripped 1 base from V and 4 bases from J, with 13 bases between. Germline CDR1 reads MGHRA; CDR2 reads YSYEKL. The CDR3 length is 15 residues. Written as DNA, the CDR3 is TGCGCCAGCAGCCAAGGGGAGGGACGGTTCACTGAAGCTTTCTTT. As protein: CASSQGEGRFTEAFF.

The rearrangement joins TRBV19 to TRBJ2-7; 8 bases match TRBD1. Germline assignment: CDR1 LNHDA and CDR2 SQIVND (reference sequence). The CDR3 contains 15 residues. Trimming cost V 2 bases and J 3 bases; bases outside gene matches: 6. Here the CDR3 reads CASSIRQGAGYEQYF. CDR3 sequence (DNA): TGTGCCAGTAGTATACGGCAGGGGGCAGGCTACGAGCAGTACTTC.

V usage is TRBV29-1 and J usage is TRBJ2-2, with 7 bases matching TRBD1. The CDR3 consists of 13 residues. V was pared by 7 bases and J by 1 base, with 3 bases of the junction left unmatched. Germline V gene lookup returns CDR1 SQVTM and CDR2 ANQGSEA. CDR3 coding DNA: TGCAGCGGGGGACAGATGAACACCGGGGAGCTGTTTTTT. This sequence encodes CSGGQMNTGELFF.

The CDR3 coding sequence is TGTGCCAGCAGTTTATCCGAACTAGCGGGAGTACTGAATGAGCAGTTCTTC. As protein: CASSLSELAGVLNEQFF. The rearrangement uses TRBV28 and TRBJ2-1; 11 bases are a match to TRBD2. The germline V gene has CDR1 MDHEN and CDR2 SYDVKM. The V and J ends lost 1 base and 7 bases, in that order; junction bases with no gene match: 9. The CDR3 has 17 amino acids.

This clone was counted a few times. The rearrangement links TRBV5-6 to TRBJ2-3; 11 nucleotides match TRBD2. CDR3 length equals 16 residues. Germline CDR1 and CDR2: SGHDT and YYEEEE. With 4 bases clipped from V and 9 bases from J, the junction kept 13 bases outside the gene matches. The CDR3: CASSSSSGRTSGTQYF. Written as DNA, the CDR3 is TGTGCCAGCAGCAGTTCTAGCGGGAGGACCTCAGGGACGCAGTATTTT. The whole variable domain, filled in from reference TRBV5-6 and TRBJ2-3, reads DAGVTQSPTHLIKTRGQQVTLRCSPKSGHDTVSWYQQALGQGPQFIFQYYEEEERQRGNFPDRFSGHQFPNYSSELNVNALLLGDSALYLCASSSSSGRTSGTQYFGPGTRLTVL.

The chain carries TRBV7-8 and TRBJ1-2, with 8 bases identical to TRBD1. The CDR3 has 16 amino acids. The germline V gene encodes CDR1 SGHVS and CDR2 FQNEAQ. V lost 5 bases and J lost 7; bases outside the gene matches: 15. As DNA, the CDR3 is TGTGCCAGCAGCCAAACTCGGACAGGGCTTATTCGTGGCTACACCTTC. It codes for CASSQTRTGLIRGYTF.

This clone appeared a few times. The chain couples TRBV4-3 to TRBJ1-2; D gene ambiguous. Germline V gene lookup returns CDR1 LGHNA and CDR2 YSLEER. With 1 base removed from V and 0 bases from J, the gap between germline ends came to 9 bases. This CDR3 has 15 amino acids. CDR3 amino acids: CASSQVGGANYGYTF. CDR3 DNA sequence: TGCGCCAGCAGCCAAGTCGGCGGAGCTAACTATGGCTACACCTTC.

The chain links TRBV18 to TRBJ2-6, with 8 bases that match TRBD2. Per the germline V gene, CDR1 is KGHSH and CDR2 is LQKENI. The CDR3 extends over 17 amino acids. Trimming at V came to 3 bases and at J to 0 bases, leaving 4 bases not matched to a gene. CDR3 protein: CASSPSGKSSGANVLTF. The CDR3 DNA reads TGTGCCAGCTCACCTAGCGGGAAGAGCTCTGGGGCCAACGTCCTGACTTTC.

The chain joins TRBV5-4 to TRBJ2-5; a possible D gene is TRBD1 (6 bases). The CDR3 has 14 residues. Germline values: CDR1 SGHNT, CDR2 YYREEE (reference sequence). V lost 4 bases, J lost 2 bases, and 12 bases lay in between. The CDR3 protein is CASSRGQHQETQYF. The CDR3, as DNA: TGTGCCAGCAGCCGCGGACAGCATCAAGAGACCCAGTACTTC.

The chain uses TRBV19 and TRBJ2-7, with D hard to call. Germline-derived CDR1 and CDR2 are LNHDA and SQIVND (reference sequence). Trimming pared 5 bases from V and 2 bases from J, leaving 10 bases between. The CDR3 has 13 residues. CDR3 loop: CASSLTSTYEQYF. The CDR3 bases are TGTGCCAGTAGTTTGACATCAACCTACGAGCAGTACTTC.

The V gene is TRBV5-4, the J gene TRBJ2-3, with D possibly matching TRBD2 (6 bases). Trimming took 3 bases from V and 3 from J, leaving 8 bases between them. CDR1 is SGHNT and CDR2 is YYREEE in the germline V gene (reference sequence). CDR3 length equals 13 residues. CDR3: CASSSGRTDTQYF. CDR3 nucleotide sequence: TGTGCCAGCAGCTCAGGGAGGACAGATACGCAGTATTTT.

The gene calls are TRBV20-1 and TRBJ2-3; tentatively, D is TRBD2 (5 bases). This CDR3 has 10 residues. Trimming left V 5 bases short and J 10 bases short, with 10 bases between. In germline, CDR1 is DFQATT, CDR2 SNEGSKA (reference sequence). CDR3: CSAEGLPQYF. The CDR3 DNA is TGCAGTGCTGAAGGACTGCCGCAGTATTTT.

The genes are TRBV19 and TRBJ2-1, with TRBD2 matching 10 bases. Germline-derived CDR1 and CDR2 are LNHDA and SQIVND (reference sequence). The CDR3 contains 16 residues. J gave up 4 bases and V 5 bases, and 8 bases lay outside the gene matches. The CDR3 reads CASSSRTSGVYNEQFF. In DNA form, the CDR3 reads TGTGCCAGTAGTTCGCGTACTAGCGGGGTTTACAATGAGCAGTTCTTC.

V is TRBV7-8 and J is TRBJ1-5, with D hard to call. This CDR3 has 15 residues. Germline V gives CDR1 SGHVS, CDR2 FQNEAQ. Trimming shortened V by 7 bases and J by 4 bases, and 17 bases separated the two germline ends. The CDR3 loop is CASTLGAMINQPQHF. CDR3 bases: TGTGCCAGCACCCTGGGAGCTATGATTAATCAGCCCCAGCATTTT.